The source of this T cell receptor (beta chain) is a study of technical replicates of blood from a few donors. Sequencing was performed with immunoSEQ multiplex PCR; in TCRdb, only in-frame clones are kept and a portion is missing. The data contain roughly 60,000 clones, approximately 86% of them singletons. CDR3 length: 19 amino acids. The J segment lost 5 bases and the V segment lost 5 bases, leaving 21 bases of the junction unmatched. Looked up from germline, CDR1 is SGHTA and CDR2 is FQGNSA. Sequenced input: PBMCs. The source is a human donor in good health. Some clones in this sample may be carry-over from other donors' samples. This chain connects TRBV7-2 to TRBJ1-5, with TRBD1 identical over 7 bases. For the CDR3, the DNA is TGTGCCAGCAGCGTAAGGGGGTTTGGAGGGGGCATCGGTTATCAGCCCCAGCATTTT. Its translation is CASSVRGFGGGIGYQPQHF.